These T cell receptor beta chains were read from a single sample in a study of T cell repertoires in cytomegalovirus infection. These TCRs' antigens remain unknown. From the reads, TCRdb called clonotypes with MiXCR, one entry per CDR3 protein. The repertoire has 900,000 to 950,000 distinct CDR3 sequences, approximately 33% of them found once; the top ten carry around an eighth. Sequencing used cultured CD8+ T cells from PBMCs, obtained from culture after CMV antigen stimulation. Every receptor here comes from a human donor in good health (CMV status not recorded). Some clones in this sample may be carry-over from other donors' samples. CDR3s include the opening cysteine and the closing phenylalanine or tryptophan. A D gene is named only where the DNA matches it firmly. Only some rows state a clone size, as once, few, many or a class for expanded clones.

V,J,D,size,DNA,CDR3
TRBV5-5,TRBJ1-5,NA,many,TGTGCCAGCAGCTTGGACGTACACAATCAGCCCCAGCATTTT,CASSLDVHNQPQHF
TRBV24-1,TRBJ2-3,NA,NA,TGTGCCACCAGTGATTTGGAGGGGGGCACAGATACGCAGTATTTT,CATSDLEGGTDTQYF
TRBV29-1,TRBJ2-1,TRBD1,many,TGCAGCGTGGGGGACAGGGTTATCGATGAGCAGTTCTTC,CSVGDRVIDEQFF
TRBV4-1,TRBJ2-3,NA,few,TGCGCCAGCAGCCAAGGCGCGGGGCCTAACACAGATACGCAGTATTTT,CASSQGAGPNTDTQYF
TRBV29-1,TRBJ2-3,NA,NA,TGCAGCGTCCCGACTAGAGCAGATACGCAGTATTTT,CSVPTRADTQYF
TRBV5-6,TRBJ1-1,NA,many,TGTGCCAGCAGCTTGGATTGGGTTTGGTCTGAAGCTTTCTTT,CASSLDWVWSEAFF
TRBV6-2/TRBV6-3,TRBJ2-1,TRBD2,NA,TGTGCCAGCAGTCCGCGGGGGGGCCAGAGAGAGCAGTTCTTC,CASSPRGGQREQFF
TRBV6-6,TRBJ1-6,NA,many,TGTGCCAGCAGTTACTCTCCCGCCTTACTCGATTCACCCCTCCACTTT,CASSYSPALLDSPLHF
TRBV19,TRBJ2-3,NA,NA,TGTGCCAGTAGTATAGGAGGCGGGTTATGGCATACGCAGTATTTT,CASSIGGGLWHTQYF
TRBV5-6,TRBJ2-5,NA,NA,TGTGCCAGCAGCTTGGGGACAAGGGAGACCCAGTACTTC,CASSLGTRETQYF
TRBV7-9,TRBJ1-1,TRBD1,few,TGTGCCAGCAGCGGACCGGGACAGGGGACTGAAGCTTTCTTT,CASSGPGQGTEAFF
TRBV6-1,TRBJ2-3,TRBD2,NA,TGTGCCAGCAGTAAAGCTGGACGGGGGAGGGACACAGATACGCAGTATTTT,CASSKAGRGRDTDTQYF
TRBV13,TRBJ1-2,NA,NA,TGTGCCAGCAGCCCCAGACAGGCCCCCTTAAGGTATGGCTACACCTTC,CASSPRQAPLRYGYTF
TRBV11-2,TRBJ2-4,NA,few,TGTGCCAGCAGCATAACAGGGTACCTGGGCGCGAGGGGAAACATTCAGTACTTC,CASSITGYLGARGNIQYF
TRBV2,TRBJ2-3,NA,NA,TGTGCCAGCAAAAGCCTCAAGGATACACAGTATTTT,CASKSLKDTQYF
TRBV2,TRBJ2-1,NA,NA,TGTGCCAGCTTTGGACCGGAGAATGAGCAGTTCTTC,CASFGPENEQFF
TRBV10-2,TRBJ2-1,NA,few,TGCGCCAGCAGTGAGTCGGGGGTCGATGAGCAGTTCTTC,CASSESGVDEQFF
TRBV9,TRBJ2-2,NA,NA,TGTGCCAGCAGCGCCCTCGAGCGAGGGGAGCTGTTTTTT,CASSALERGELFF
TRBV7-3,TRBJ2-3,TRBD2,many,TGTGCCAGCAGCCCGACTAGCGGGGGGATGTCAGATACGCAGTATTTT,CASSPTSGGMSDTQYF
TRBV27,TRBJ1-6,NA,few,TGTGCCAGCAGTCGGGGTATATATAATTCACCCCTCCACTTT,CASSRGIYNSPLHF
TRBV12-3/TRBV12-4,TRBJ2-3,NA,NA,TGTGCCAGCAGGGGACATTTGGCGCAGTATTTT,CASRGHLAQYF
TRBV5-5,TRBJ1-1,NA,NA,TGTGCCAGCACCCCGCGGGATTTTTCGAACACTGAAGCTTTCTTT,CASTPRDFSNTEAFF
TRBV6-2/TRBV6-3,TRBJ1-6,TRBD1,few,TGTGCCAGCAGTACCACGGACAGGGAGGATTCACCCCTCCACTTT,CASSTTDREDSPLHF